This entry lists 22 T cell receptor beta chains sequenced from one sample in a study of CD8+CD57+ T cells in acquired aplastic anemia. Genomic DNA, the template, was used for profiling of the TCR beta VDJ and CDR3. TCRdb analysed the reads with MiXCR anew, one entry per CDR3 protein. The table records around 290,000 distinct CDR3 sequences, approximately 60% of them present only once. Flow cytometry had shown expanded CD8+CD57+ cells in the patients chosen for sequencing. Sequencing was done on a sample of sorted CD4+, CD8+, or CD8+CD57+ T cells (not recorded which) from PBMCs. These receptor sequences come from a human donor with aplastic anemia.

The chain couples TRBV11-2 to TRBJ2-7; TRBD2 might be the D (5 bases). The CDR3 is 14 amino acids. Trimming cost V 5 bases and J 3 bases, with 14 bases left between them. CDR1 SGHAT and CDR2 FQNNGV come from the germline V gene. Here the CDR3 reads CASSIHRENYEQYF. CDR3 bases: TGTGCCAGCAGCATCCACCGGGAAAACTACGAGCAGTACTTC.

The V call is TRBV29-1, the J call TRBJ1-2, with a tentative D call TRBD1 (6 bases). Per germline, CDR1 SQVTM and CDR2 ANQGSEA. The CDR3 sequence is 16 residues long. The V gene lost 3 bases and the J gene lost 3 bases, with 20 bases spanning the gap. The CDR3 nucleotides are TGCAGCGTTGAGAATGCTGGTCAGGACAGCCACTATGGCTACACCTTC. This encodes CSVENAGQDSHYGYTF.

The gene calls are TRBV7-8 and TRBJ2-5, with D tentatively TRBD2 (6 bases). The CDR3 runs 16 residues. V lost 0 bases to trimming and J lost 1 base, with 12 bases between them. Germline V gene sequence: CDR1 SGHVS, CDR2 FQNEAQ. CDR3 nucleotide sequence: TGTGCCAGCAGCTTAGCGTCGCGGGGCGGCCAAGAGACCCAGTACTTC. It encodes CASSLASRGGQETQYF. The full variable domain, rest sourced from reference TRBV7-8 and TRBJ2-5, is GAGVSQSPRYKVAKRGQDVALRCDPISGHVSLFWYQQALGQGPEFLTYFQNEAQLDKSGLPSDRFFAERPEGSVSTLKIQRTQQEDSAVYLCASSLASRGGQETQYFGPGTRLLVL.

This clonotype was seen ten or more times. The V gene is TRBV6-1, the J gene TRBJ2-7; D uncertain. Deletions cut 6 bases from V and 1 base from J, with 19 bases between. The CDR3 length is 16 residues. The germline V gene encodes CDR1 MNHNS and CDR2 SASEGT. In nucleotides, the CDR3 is TGTGCCAGCAGACCCACATGGTGGGCATCTTCCTACGAGCAGTACTTC. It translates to CASRPTWWASSYEQYF.

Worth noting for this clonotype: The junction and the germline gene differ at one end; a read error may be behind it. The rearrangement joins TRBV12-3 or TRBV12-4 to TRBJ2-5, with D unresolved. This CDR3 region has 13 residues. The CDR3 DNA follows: TGTGCCAGCAGTTACCGCCGGCTAGAGCCCCAGTACTTC. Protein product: CASSYRRLEPQYF.

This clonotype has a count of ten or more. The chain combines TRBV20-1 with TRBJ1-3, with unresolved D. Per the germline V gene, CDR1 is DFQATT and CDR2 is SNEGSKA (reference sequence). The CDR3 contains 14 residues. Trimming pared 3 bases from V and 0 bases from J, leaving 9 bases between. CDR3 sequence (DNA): TGCAGTGCTAGCCTCGGAAACTCTGGAAACACCATATATTTT. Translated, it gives CSASLGNSGNTIYF.

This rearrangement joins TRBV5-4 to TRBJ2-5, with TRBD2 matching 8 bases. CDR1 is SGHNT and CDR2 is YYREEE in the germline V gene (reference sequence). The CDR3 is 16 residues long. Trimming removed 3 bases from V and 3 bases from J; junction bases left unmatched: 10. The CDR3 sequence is CASSSTGTSGKETQYF. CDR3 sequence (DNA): TGTGCCAGCAGCTCGACAGGTACTAGCGGTAAAGAGACCCAGTACTTC.

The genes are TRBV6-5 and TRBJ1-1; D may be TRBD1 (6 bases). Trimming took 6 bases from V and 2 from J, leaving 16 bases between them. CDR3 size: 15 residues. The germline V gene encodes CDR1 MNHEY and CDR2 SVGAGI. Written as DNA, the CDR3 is TGTGCCAGCAGATTACAGGGCTCTGGAAACACTGAAGCTTTCTTT. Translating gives CASRLQGSGNTEAFF.

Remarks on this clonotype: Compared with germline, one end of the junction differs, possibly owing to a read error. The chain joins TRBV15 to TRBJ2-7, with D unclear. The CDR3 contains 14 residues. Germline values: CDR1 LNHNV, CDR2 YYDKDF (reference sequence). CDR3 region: CATSRNRKFYEQYF. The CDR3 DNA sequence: TGTGCCACCAGCAGGAATAGGAAGTTCTACGAGCAGTATTTC.

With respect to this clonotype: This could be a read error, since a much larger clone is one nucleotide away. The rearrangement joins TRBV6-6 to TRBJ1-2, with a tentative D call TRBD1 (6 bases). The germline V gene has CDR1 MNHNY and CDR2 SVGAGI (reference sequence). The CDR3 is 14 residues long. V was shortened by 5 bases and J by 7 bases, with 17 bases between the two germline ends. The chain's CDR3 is CASSAQDSPSGYTF. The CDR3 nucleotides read TGTGCCAGCAGTGCTCAGGACAGTCCCTCTGGCTACACCTTC.

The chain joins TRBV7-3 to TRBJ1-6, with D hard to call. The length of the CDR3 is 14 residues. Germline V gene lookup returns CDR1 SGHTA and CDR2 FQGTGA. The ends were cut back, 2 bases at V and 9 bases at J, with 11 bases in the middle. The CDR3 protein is CASSLLGWGSPLHF. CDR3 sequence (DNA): TGTGCCAGCAGCTTACTGGGTTGGGGTTCACCCCTCCACTTT. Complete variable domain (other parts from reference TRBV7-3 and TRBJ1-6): GAGVSQTPSNKVTEKGKYVELRCDPISGHTALYWYRQSLGQGPEFLIYFQGTGAADDSGLPNDRFFAVRPEGSVSTLKIQRTERGDSAVYLCASSLLGWGSPLHFGNGTRLTVT.

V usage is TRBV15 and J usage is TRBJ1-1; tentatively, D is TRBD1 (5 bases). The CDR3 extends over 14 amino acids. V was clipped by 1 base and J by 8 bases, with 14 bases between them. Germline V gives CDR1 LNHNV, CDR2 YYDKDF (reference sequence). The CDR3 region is CATSRGSGTEEAFF. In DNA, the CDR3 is TGTGCCACCAGCAGAGGTTCAGGGACGGAAGAAGCTTTCTTT.

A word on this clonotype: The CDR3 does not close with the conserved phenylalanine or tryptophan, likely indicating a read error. CDR3 protein: CASRAGQPYGYTC. In nucleotides, the CDR3 is TGTGCCAGCAGGGCGGGACAGCCTTATGGCTACACCTGC. The V and J genes are TRBV9 and TRBJ1-2; 7 nucleotides match TRBD1. The junction had 6 bases not matched to a gene; V was cut back by 5 bases and J by 5 bases. CDR3 length equals 13 residues. Per germline, CDR1 SGDLS and CDR2 YYNGEE.

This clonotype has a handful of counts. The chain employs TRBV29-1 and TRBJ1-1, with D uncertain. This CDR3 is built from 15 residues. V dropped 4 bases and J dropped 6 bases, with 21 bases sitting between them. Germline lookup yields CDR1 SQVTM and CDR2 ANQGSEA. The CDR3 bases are TGCAGCGTTGTTTATCTTGGAGACCCGGTACCTGAAGCTTTCTTT. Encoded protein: CSVVYLGDPVPEAFF.

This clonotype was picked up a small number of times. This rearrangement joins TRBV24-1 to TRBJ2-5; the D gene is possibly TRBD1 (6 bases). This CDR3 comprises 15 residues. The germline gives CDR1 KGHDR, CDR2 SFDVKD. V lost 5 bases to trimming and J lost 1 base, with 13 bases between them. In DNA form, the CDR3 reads TGTGCCACCAGTGTCAGGGGAGAAGGCCAAGAGACCCAGTACTTC. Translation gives CATSVRGEGQETQYF.

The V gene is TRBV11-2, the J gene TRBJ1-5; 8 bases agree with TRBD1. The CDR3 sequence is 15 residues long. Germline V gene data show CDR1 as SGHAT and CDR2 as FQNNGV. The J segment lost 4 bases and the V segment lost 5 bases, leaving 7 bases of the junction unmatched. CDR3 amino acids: CASSRGTGGNQPQHF. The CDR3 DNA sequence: TGTGCCAGCAGCCGGGGGACAGGCGGGAATCAGCCCCAGCATTTT.

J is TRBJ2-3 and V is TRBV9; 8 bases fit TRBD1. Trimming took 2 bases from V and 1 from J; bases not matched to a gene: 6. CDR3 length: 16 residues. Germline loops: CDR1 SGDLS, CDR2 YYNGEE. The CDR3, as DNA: TGTGCCAGCAGCGTTGGACAGGGCGAGGGCACAGATACGCAGTATTTT. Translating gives CASSVGQGEGTDTQYF.

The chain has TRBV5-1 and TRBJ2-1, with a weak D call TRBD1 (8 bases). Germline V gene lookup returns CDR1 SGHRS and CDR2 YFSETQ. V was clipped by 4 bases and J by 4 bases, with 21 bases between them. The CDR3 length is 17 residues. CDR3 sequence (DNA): TGCGCCAGCAGCCGTTCCGGACAGGGAGGGACGTACAATGAGCAGTTCTTC. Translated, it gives CASSRSGQGGTYNEQFF. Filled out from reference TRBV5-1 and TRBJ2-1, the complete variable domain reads KAGVTQTPRYLIKTRGQQVTLSCSPISGHRSVSWYQQTPGQGLQFLFEYFSETQRNKGNFPGRFSGRQFSNSRSEMNVSTLELGDSALYLCASSRSGQGGTYNEQFFGPGTRLTVL.

The DNA of the CDR3 is TGTGCCAGCAGCTTCCCGGACAGGAGAAATGAAAAACTGTTTTTT. Residues: CASSFPDRRNEKLFF. V usage is TRBV7-4 and J usage is TRBJ1-4, with 7 bases lining up with TRBD1. J gave up 5 bases and V 3 bases, and 6 bases lay outside the gene matches. Per germline, CDR1 SGHVT and CDR2 SQSDAQ. The CDR3 consists of 15 residues.

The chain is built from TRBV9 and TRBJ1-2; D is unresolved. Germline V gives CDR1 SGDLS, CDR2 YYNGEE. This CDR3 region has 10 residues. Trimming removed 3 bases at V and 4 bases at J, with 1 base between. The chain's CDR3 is CASSGYGYTF. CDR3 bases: TGTGCCAGCAGCGGCTATGGCTACACCTTC.

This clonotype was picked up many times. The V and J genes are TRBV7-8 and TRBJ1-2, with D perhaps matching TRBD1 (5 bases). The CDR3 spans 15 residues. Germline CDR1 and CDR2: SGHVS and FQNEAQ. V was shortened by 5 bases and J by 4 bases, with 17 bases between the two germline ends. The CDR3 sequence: CASSPTTGTGYGYTF. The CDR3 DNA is TGTGCCAGCAGCCCGACGACGGGGACTGGCTATGGCTACACCTTC. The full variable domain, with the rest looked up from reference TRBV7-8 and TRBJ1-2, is GAGVSQSPRYKVAKRGQDVALRCDPISGHVSLFWYQQALGQGPEFLTYFQNEAQLDKSGLPSDRFFAERPEGSVSTLKIQRTQQEDSAVYLCASSPTTGTGYGYTFGSGTRLTVV.

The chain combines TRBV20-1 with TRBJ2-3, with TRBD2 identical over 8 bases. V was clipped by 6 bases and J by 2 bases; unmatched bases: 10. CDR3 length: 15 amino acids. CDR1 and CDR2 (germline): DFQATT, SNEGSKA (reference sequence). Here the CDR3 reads CSASPSSGLTDTQYF. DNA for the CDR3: TGCAGTGCCTCCCCCTCTAGCGGGCTCACAGATACGCAGTATTTT.